Listed below are T cell receptor beta chains from one sample, sequenced in a study of T cells in narcolepsy. Measured with immunoSEQ multiplex PCR; TCRdb has only the in-frame clones, and not every one. Among approximately 35,000 clones listed, approximately 80% were seen once. The sequenced material came from memory (CD45RA-) CD4+ T cells from blood. The receptor set was obtained from a human donor in good health. CDR3s include the opening cysteine and the closing phenylalanine or tryptophan. A D gene is named only where the DNA matches it firmly. Some rows have no size entry. The others give once, few or many, or a class for an expanded clone.

V gene	clone size	J gene	D gene	CDR3 DNA	CDR3 protein
TRBV6-1	NA	TRBJ2-3	NA	TGTGCCAGCAGTGAAGTAGGTAGTAGCGAGACAGATACGCAGTATTTT	CASSEVGSSETDTQYF
TRBV2	NA	TRBJ2-3	TRBD1	TGTGCCAGCAGTGAAGGGACAGGACGCACAGATACGCAGTATTTT	CASSEGTGRTDTQYF
TRBV6-5	NA	TRBJ2-7	NA	TGTGCCAGCATTCGGGCCTACGAGCAGTACTTC	CASIRAYEQYF
TRBV6-5	NA	TRBJ1-1	TRBD1	TGTGCCAGCAGTGCCTGGACAGGGAACACTGAAGCTTTCTTT	CASSAWTGNTEAFF
TRBV19	NA	TRBJ1-5	NA	TGTGCCAGTAGTATAGGCGAGACGCAGAATTCGGGGTATAGCAATCAGCCCCAGCATTTT	CASSIGETQNSGYSNQPQHF
TRBV5-1	NA	TRBJ1-1	TRBD1	TGCGCCAGCAGCTTGGGCGGACAGGGTATGATAGCTTTCTTT	CASSLGGQGMIAFF
TRBV27	NA	TRBJ2-5	TRBD1	TGTGCCAGCAGTTCCCGGGACAGGGCCGGGACTACAAGGAAAGAGACCCAGTACTTC	CASSSRDRAGTTRKETQYF
TRBV18	NA	TRBJ2-7	NA	TGTGCCAGCTCACCGTCTGGGCAAGGAGTCAACGAGCAGTACTTC	CASSPSGQGVNEQYF
TRBV19	NA	TRBJ2-3	TRBD2	TGTGCCAGTACCGCGGGATGGGCTAGCGGAACCCCGGGGCAGACGCAGTATTTT	CASTAGWASGTPGQTQYF
TRBV30	NA	TRBJ1-1	NA	TGTGCCTGGGGCATAGGGGGGCGCACTGAAGCTTTCTTT	CAWGIGGRTEAFF
TRBV6-1	NA	TRBJ1-6	NA	TGTGCCAGCAGTGAAAATTATGGGGGGAGTTCACCCCTCCACTTT	CASSENYGGSSPLHF
TRBV5-1	NA	TRBJ2-1	TRBD2	TGCGCCAGCAGCTTGGATCTAGCGGGGGGGCCGTCGTTCTTC	CASSLDLAGGPSFF
TRBV30	NA	TRBJ1-2	TRBD1	TGTGCCTGGGACAGGGCGGTTGATGGCTACACCTTC	CAWDRAVDGYTF
TRBV5-4	NA	TRBJ1-2	NA	TGTGCCAGCAGCTTGGCTGGGGCGATGAGTGGCTACACCTTC	CASSLAGAMSGYTF
TRBV19	NA	TRBJ2-7	TRBD2	TGTGCCAGTAGTAGGGGACTAGCGGACGAGCAGTACTTC	CASSRGLADEQYF
TRBV10-2	NA	TRBJ2-7	TRBD2	TGCGCCAGCAGTGCAGCAGCGGGAGTCCACGAGCAGTACTTC	CASSAAAGVHEQYF
TRBV7-7	NA	TRBJ2-5	NA	TGTGCCAGCAGCTTAGTACAAGAAGAGACCCAGTACTTC	CASSLVQEETQYF
TRBV6-5	NA	TRBJ1-3	TRBD1	TGTGCCAGCACAGACAGGGGCCGCGGAAACACCATATATTTT	CASTDRGRGNTIYF
TRBV5-1	NA	TRBJ1-2	NA	TGCGCCAGCAGCTCCCCGTGGGGGGACGAGGGCTACACCTTC	CASSSPWGDEGYTF
TRBV9	once	TRBJ2-7	NA	TGTGCCAGCAGCCGAATACAGGGTGACGAGCAGTACTTC	CASSRIQGDEQYF
TRBV5-4	NA	TRBJ2-3	NA	TGTGCCAGCAGCTTGGTCGAGGGTACAGATACGCAGTATTTT	CASSLVEGTDTQYF
TRBV10-1	NA	TRBJ1-2	NA	TGCGCCAGCAGTGAAGACAGGCTCTATGGCTACACCTTC	CASSEDRLYGYTF
TRBV6-5	NA	TRBJ1-2	TRBD1	TGTGCCAGCAGTGAAAGGGGGCTTTATGGCTACACCTTC	CASSERGLYGYTF
TRBV5-1	NA	TRBJ2-5	TRBD2	TGCGCCAGCAGCTTGGGGACTAGCGGGGACCGCCAAGAGACCCAGTACTTC	CASSLGTSGDRQETQYF
TRBV4-1	NA	TRBJ1-2	NA	TGCGCCAGCAGCCCAAGGATTAGCCTGGAGTATGGCTACACCTTC	CASSPRISLEYGYTF
TRBV19	NA	TRBJ1-4	NA	TGTGCCAGTAGGCACTTAAAGGGCAAGGCTAATGAAAAACTGTTTTTT	CASRHLKGKANEKLFF
TRBV30	NA	TRBJ1-1	NA	TGTGCCTGGAGTAGACAGAACACTGAAGCTTTCTTT	CAWSRQNTEAFF
TRBV5-8	NA	TRBJ1-2	NA	TGTGCCAGCAGCCCCGGTACGGTTGGATATGGCTACACCTTC	CASSPGTVGYGYTF
TRBV5-4	NA	TRBJ2-2	TRBD1	TGTGCCAGCAGCTCGGGACAGGTCAACACCGGGGAGCTGTTTTTT	CASSSGQVNTGELFF
TRBV6-6	NA	TRBJ2-3	NA	TGTGCCAGCAGACGGCCCAACGGGGATACGCAGTATTTT	CASRRPNGDTQYF
TRBV19	NA	TRBJ2-4	NA	TGTGCCAGTAGTATTGGGACCCAAAACATTCAGTACTTC	CASSIGTQNIQYF
TRBV7-2	NA	TRBJ2-1	TRBD2	TGTGCCAGCAGCTGGGGACTAGCTTCTGCCAATGAGCAGTTCTTC	CASSWGLASANEQFF
TRBV19	once	TRBJ1-3	NA	TGTGCCAGTAGTTCTTCGGGACAAAGCTCTGGAAACACCATATATTTT	CASSSSGQSSGNTIYF
TRBV25-1	NA	TRBJ1-1	TRBD1	TGTGCCAGCAGTGAGGACAGGATGAACACTGAAGCTTTCTTT	CASSEDRMNTEAFF
TRBV7-6	NA	TRBJ2-1	NA	TGTGCCAGCAGCCCCACGAGGAGGGAGCACAATGAGCAGTTCTTC	CASSPTRREHNEQFF
TRBV21-1	NA	TRBJ2-3	NA	TGTGCCAGCGGAAACTTCCTCACAGATACGCAGTATTTT	CASGNFLTDTQYF
TRBV27	once	TRBJ2-1	TRBD1	TGTGCCAGCAGTAGACAGGGGGCATTCAATGAGCAGTTCTTC	CASSRQGAFNEQFF
TRBV27	few	TRBJ1-2	NA	TGTGCCAGCAGGCCCGGACAGATAAACTATGGCTACACCTTC	CASRPGQINYGYTF
TRBV7-2	NA	TRBJ1-2	TRBD1	TGTGCCAGCAGCGTACAGGGGCGGTATGGCTACACCTTC	CASSVQGRYGYTF
TRBV7-9	NA	TRBJ1-1	NA	TGTGCCAGCAGCTTATCAGAGAACACTGAAGCTTTCTTT	CASSLSENTEAFF
TRBV6-5	few	TRBJ1-1	NA	TGTGCCAGCAGTTACTCGGGCAGGGGGAACACTGAAGCTTTCTTT	CASSYSGRGNTEAFF
TRBV19	once	TRBJ2-3	TRBD2	TGTGCCAGTAGATTAGCGGGAGAATATAGGGATACGCAGTATTTT	CASRLAGEYRDTQYF
TRBV5-5	NA	TRBJ2-7	NA	TGTGCCAGCAGCTTGTTTGGGCAGACCTACGAGCAGTACTTC	CASSLFGQTYEQYF
TRBV7-2	NA	TRBJ2-4	NA	TGTGCCAGCAGCTCCGGAGGAGCATGGTACTTC	CASSSGGAWYF
TRBV5-1	NA	TRBJ2-3	TRBD2	TGCGCCAGCAGCTGGACCCCCCTTAGCGGGAGGGACACAGATACGCAGTATTTT	CASSWTPLSGRDTDTQYF
TRBV5-1	NA	TRBJ2-5	TRBD1	TGCGCCAGCAGCTTGGCCCTTTCCGGGACAGGTAGAGAGACCCAGTACTTC	CASSLALSGTGRETQYF
TRBV7-3	medium-sized	TRBJ1-1	NA	TGTGCCAGCAGCTCACACGACGAGACTGAAGCTTTCTTT	CASSSHDETEAFF
TRBV11-2	NA	TRBJ2-1	NA	TGTGCCAGCAGCTTAGACCCTCGGGTCGCGGGGTTCTTC	CASSLDPRVAGFF
TRBV5-4	NA	TRBJ2-5	TRBD1	TGTGCCAGCAGCTTCCCCGGGACAGGGGAAGAGACCCAGTACTTC	CASSFPGTGEETQYF
TRBV10-3	NA	TRBJ1-1	NA	TGTGCCATCAGTGATCCGGGGGGGACAGCTTTCTTT	CAISDPGGTAFF
TRBV7-8	NA	TRBJ2-3	NA	TGTGCCAGCAGCTTAGTTGAACCAGGGTTGGGTACGCAGTATTTT	CASSLVEPGLGTQYF